The 6 T cell receptor beta chains below were found in one sample sequenced in a study of response to subunit inactivated influenza vaccine. TCRdb redid the calling of the RT-PCR reads with MiXCR, one entry per CDR3 protein. The top ten clones hold about 11% of a sample with hundreds of thousands of distinct CDR3 sequences, roughly 10% of them seen once. This sample was also put to use in a study of T cells expressing NK-cell markers. That paper notes: UMIs were included in TCR beta cDNA generated by 5'RACE template switching.

Sequenced here: PBMCs from blood, sampled on the day of vaccination. These receptors all come from a man over 45 who received an inactivated influenza vaccine.

This clonotype has just a few counts. The rearrangement joins TRBV7-2 to TRBJ1-3; D is undetermined. V lost 4 bases and J 4 bases, leaving 8 bases between the germline ends. The CDR3 spans 13 residues. Germline V CDR1 and CDR2: SGHTA, FQGNSA. This CDR3 reads CASSSTSGNTIYF. The CDR3 bases are TGTGCCAGCAGCTCCACGTCCGGAAACACCATATATTTT.

The genes are TRBV25-1 and TRBJ2-1; D is possibly TRBD2 (5 bases). Germline V lookup: CDR1 MGHDK, CDR2 SYGVNS. Between the trimmed V and J ends, which lost 7 bases and 9 bases, there was a span of 10 bases. CDR3 length: 11 residues. DNA for the CDR3: TGTGCCAGCACAGTGCGGGCTGAGCAGTTCTTC. This encodes CASTVRAEQFF.

V gene TRBV27 combines with J gene TRBJ2-1, with 8 bases fitting TRBD2. Germline CDR1 and CDR2: MNHEY and SMNVEV (reference sequence). V gave up 5 bases and J gave up 7 bases; unmatched junction bases: 7. This CDR3 has 14 residues. The CDR3 sequence: CASSRRGGKNEQFF. The CDR3 DNA follows: TGTGCCAGCAGTAGACGGGGGGGCAAGAATGAGCAGTTCTTC.

V gene TRBV6-1 combines with J gene TRBJ2-1; the match to TRBD2 covers 7 bases. The CDR3 covers 16 residues. From germline, CDR1 is MNHNS and CDR2 SASEGT. V was clipped by 5 bases and J by 1 base; unmatched bases: 8. The CDR3 DNA sequence: TGTGCCAGCAGTCTCAGACTAGCTCCTTCCTACAATGAGCAGTTCTTC. It is translated as CASSLRLAPSYNEQFF.

The J gene is TRBJ1-1, the V gene TRBV7-2; 11 bases map to TRBD1. The V gene's germline CDR1 is SGHTA and CDR2 FQGNSA. The V and J ends lost 4 bases and 10 bases, in that order; junction bases with no gene match: 5. CDR3 size: 13 residues. The CDR3 spells CASSSGQGAIAFF. The CDR3 DNA sequence: TGTGCCAGCAGCTCCGGACAGGGGGCTATAGCTTTCTTT.

This clonotype has a handful of counts. The rearrangement uses TRBV20-1 and TRBJ1-1; no definite D call. V was trimmed by 3 bases and J by 4 bases, leaving 9 bases between them. The germline gives CDR1 DFQATT, CDR2 SNEGSKA (reference sequence). This CDR3 has 12 residues. CDR3 amino acids: CSASQAVTEAFF. Here the CDR3 DNA reads TGCAGTGCTAGTCAGGCAGTCACTGAAGCTTTCTTT.